A selection of T cell receptor beta chains follows, all from one sample in a study of cytomegalovirus exposure and HLA in healthy donors. Sequencing was performed with immunoSEQ multiplex PCR; in TCRdb, only in-frame clones are kept and a portion is missing. Of about 120,000 clones listed, under 20% are singletons. Sequenced sample: PBMCs. These receptors were taken from a female donor in good health and CMV-seropositive. Each CDR3 is given with its conserved first and last residue. Fields, in order: V gene, CDR3 length, D gene, J gene, clone size, CDR3 DNA, CDR3 protein. D genes are given only for firm matches. Clone size is shown for a subset of rows, as once, few, many or a class of expanded clone.

>TRBV28|13|TRBD2|TRBJ2-5|few
TGTGCCAGCAGTTTAGCGGGAGCAGAGACCCAGTACTTC
CASSLAGAETQYF
>TRBV7-9|16|TRBD1|TRBJ1-6|-
TGTGCCAGCAGCGTAATGGGACAGTGGAATAATTCACCCCTCCACTTT
CASSVMGQWNNSPLHF
>TRBV28|16|TRBD1|TRBJ1-1|few
TGTGCCAGCAGACGGACAGGGGGCTTAATGAACACTGAAGCTTTCTTT
CASRRTGGLMNTEAFF
>TRBV5-4|14|-|TRBJ2-3|few
TGTGCCAGCAGCCTGGGGCGGGGAACAGATACGCAGTATTTT
CASSLGRGTDTQYF
>TRBV25-1|11|-|TRBJ2-5|-
TGTGCCACCAGTGACTACGTTGAGCAGTACTTC
CATSDYVEQYF
>TRBV7-2|16|TRBD1|TRBJ1-5|-
TGTGCCAGCAGCTTAGCGGACAGGGGGAGGAATCAGCCCCAGCATTTT
CASSLADRGRNQPQHF
>TRBV5-4|16|-|TRBJ2-1|few
TGTGCCAGCAGCTTGTTGAGCCTCCAGGGATTCTATGAGCAGTTCTTC
CASSLLSLQGFYEQFF
>TRBV7-9|15|TRBD1|TRBJ1-5|-
TGTGCCAGCAGCCGGACAGGGGCTGGGGATCAGCCCCAGCATTTT
CASSRTGAGDQPQHF
>TRBV28|17|TRBD2|TRBJ2-5|-
TGTGCCAGCAGTCCCCCCTTTTGGCTAGCGGCCGGGGAGACCCAGTACTTC
CASSPPFWLAAGETQYF
>TRBV6-1|13|TRBD1|TRBJ1-5|few
TGTGCCCCCGGGACAGGGGGCGATCAGCCCCAGCATTTT
CAPGTGGDQPQHF
>TRBV7-7|15|-|TRBJ2-1|-
TGTGCTAGCAGCTTAGTCATCAGCTCCTACAATGAGCAGTTCTTC
CASSLVISSYNEQFF
>TRBV28|12|-|TRBJ2-3|-
TGTGCCAGCTCAGGACTTAGGGATACGCAGTATTTT
CASSGLRDTQYF
>TRBV10-3|15|TRBD1|TRBJ1-1|-
TGTGCCATCAGTGACCAAGGGACAGAGAACACTGAAGCTTTCTTT
CAISDQGTENTEAFF
>TRBV28|15|TRBD1|TRBJ1-2|-
TGTGCCAGCAGTCCCGGGACAGGGCGACGCTATGGCTACACCTTC
CASSPGTGRRYGYTF
>TRBV6-1|13|TRBD2|TRBJ2-3|-
TGTGCCAGCCGACTAGCAAGCACAGATACGCAGTATTTT
CASRLASTDTQYF
>TRBV7-2|13|-|TRBJ2-3|few
TGTGCCAGCAGCTTAGTATGGGGCGATACGCAGTATTTT
CASSLVWGDTQYF
>TRBV19|16|-|TRBJ2-5|-
TGTGCCAGTAGTATTAGCCAGGGAAGTATCCCAGAGACCCAGTACTTC
CASSISQGSIPETQYF
>TRBV4-3|15|-|TRBJ1-1|-
TGCGCCAGCAGCCAAGACAGTTACATGAACACTGAAGCTTTCTTT
CASSQDSYMNTEAFF
>TRBV7-2|17|TRBD1|TRBJ2-7|few
TGTGCCAGCAGCTTCTCCTACCGTGAGGGGGCCATCTACGAGCAGTACTTC
CASSFSYREGAIYEQYF
>TRBV6-5|15|-|TRBJ1-1|-
TGTGCCAGCAGTTACTTTCGGGGGGGGGCCACTGAAGCTTTCTTT
CASSYFRGGATEAFF
>TRBV28|15|TRBD1|TRBJ2-5|-
TGTGCCAGCAGTCATAGGGGGACAGCGCAAGAGACCCAGTACTTC
CASSHRGTAQETQYF
>TRBV5-1|14|TRBD1|TRBJ2-2|few
TGCGCCAGCACAGGGACAGGGAACACCGGGGAGCTGTTTTTT
CASTGTGNTGELFF
>TRBV5-4|11|-|TRBJ2-1|few
TGTGCCAGCAGCTCGACTAGGGAGCAGTTCTTC
CASSSTREQFF
>TRBV4-3|14|-|TRBJ1-6|-
TGCGCCAGCAGCCCAGCGGGAGGGGATTCACCCCTCCACTTT
CASSPAGGDSPLHF
>TRBV19|18|TRBD2|TRBJ2-1|few
TGTGCCAGTAGTATTACCCATCTTTCTAGCGGGAGTTTGAATGAGCAGTTCTTC
CASSITHLSSGSLNEQFF
>TRBV29-1|12|-|TRBJ1-1|-
TGCAGCGTTTCTCGTGGGGGGGTGTCCGCTTTCTTT
CSVSRGGVSAFF
>TRBV12-5|14|-|TRBJ2-3|-
TGTGCTAGTGGTTCGGAGGGGCAGCCAGATACGCAGTATTTT
CASGSEGQPDTQYF
>TRBV4-3|17|TRBD1|TRBJ1-6|-
TGCGCCAGCAGCCAAGGTATAACAGGGGACGGTAATTCACCCCTCCACTTT
CASSQGITGDGNSPLHF
>TRBV10-3|20|TRBD2|TRBJ2-1|-
TGTGCCATCAGTGTTTCGGGACTAGCGGGAGGTACGAGCTCCTACAATGAGCAGTTCTTC
CAISVSGLAGGTSSYNEQFF
>TRBV29-1|18|TRBD1|TRBJ2-5|-
TGCAGCGTTGACCGTTCCCGGGAGACGGGACAGGGGCAAGAGACCCAGTACTTC
CSVDRSRETGQGQETQYF
>TRBV25-1|15|TRBD2|TRBJ2-1|few
TGTGCCAGCAGTGCGCGGACTAGCAGGGTCAATGAGCAGTTCTTC
CASSARTSRVNEQFF
>TRBV7-9|14|-|TRBJ2-6|few
TGTGCCAGCAGCACAGGGTATGGGGCCAACGTCCTGACTTTC
CASSTGYGANVLTF
>TRBV2|14|-|TRBJ1-4|few
TGTGCCAGCAGTGGAGCCTTCCAAGCTGAAAAACTGTTTTTT
CASSGAFQAEKLFF
>TRBV7-2|17|TRBD1|TRBJ1-1|few
TGTGCCAGCAGCTTAGTCTTCTATAGGGGGCTGGACACTGAAGCTTTCTTT
CASSLVFYRGLDTEAFF